Sequencing of this T cell receptor beta chain was carried out in a study of control samples from healthy donors and cancer patients. A single count supports this clone. CDR3 size: 15 residues. Trimming stripped 3 bases from V and 0 bases from J, with 6 bases between. Germline values: CDR1 MDHEN, CDR2 SYDVKM. The method was immunoSEQ multiplex PCR; TCRdb's version includes in-frame clones alone and lacks a portion of them. Of fewer than 200,000 clones listed, approximately 92% were seen once; the top ten hold just over 1.4%. Input material: blood. The J gene is TRBJ2-6, the V gene TRBV28; no clear D. The sequence derives from a man aged 25 to 40 in good health. CDR3 sequence reads: CASSLLSSGANVLTF. CDR3 in DNA: TGTGCCAGCAGTTTGCTTTCCTCTGGGGCCAACGTCCTGACTTTC.